Below are 6 T cell receptor beta chains sequenced from a single sample in a study of regulatory T cells in long-lasting Graves disease. Time point defined: persistent/refractory GD, antithyroid drugs over 5 years with positive TRAb. TCR sequences were obtained from RNA taken from PBMCs. In building TCR beta libraries, iRepertoire HTBI primers were used together with Arm-PCR of CDR3 regions. TCRdb reprocessed the multiplex PCR reads via MiXCR and lists one record per CDR3 protein. This table holds about 430,000 distinct CDR3 sequences, around 20% found once. The material was peripheral blood mononuclear cells (PBMCs), obtained when the disease was refractory, from a patient treated with antithyroid drugs. Receptors were obtained from a female donor with Graves disease.

This clonotype was observed many times. The chain has TRBV15 and TRBJ1-5, with TRBD1 matching 11 bases. CDR3 length equals 15 residues. V was pared by 4 bases and J by 3 bases, with 2 bases of the junction left unmatched. Germline CDR1 is LNHNV and CDR2 is YYDKDF (reference sequence). The CDR3 DNA is TGTGCCACCAGCAAGGACAGGGGGCCCAATCAGCCCCAGCATTTT. It encodes CATSKDRGPNQPQHF.

This clonotype was seen repeatedly, ten times or more. The V gene is TRBV13, the J gene TRBJ2-3; 13 nucleotides agree with TRBD2. CDR1 and CDR2 (germline): PRHDT, FYEKMQ (reference sequence). The CDR3 length is 16 residues. The V gene end was trimmed by 0 bases and the J gene end by 6 bases; junction bases not matched to a gene: 3. DNA of the CDR3: TGTGCCAGCAGCTTAGGGACTAGCGGGAGGATGGATACGCAGTATTTT. Encoded protein: CASSLGTSGRMDTQYF. Full variable domain (missing parts from reference TRBV13 and TRBJ2-3): AAGVIQSPRHLIKEKRETATLKCYPIPRHDTVYWYQQGPGQDPQFLISFYEKMQSDKGSIPDRFSAQQFSDYHSELNMSSLELGDSALYFCASSLGTSGRMDTQYFGPGTRLTVL.

Turning to this clonotype: Sequence at one end of the junction differs from germline and may be a read error. V is TRBV2 and J is TRBJ1-1; no definite D call. This CDR3 comprises 14 residues. Germline-derived CDR1 and CDR2 are SNHLY and FYNNEI. CDR3 DNA sequence: TGCGCCAGCACCCCCCGAGCTCTTAACACTGAAGCTTTCTTT. It specifies CASTPRALNTEAFF.

The chain is built from TRBV19 and TRBJ1-1; 7 bases fit TRBD1. Germline V CDR1 and CDR2: LNHDA, SQIVND (reference sequence). V lost 5 bases to trimming and J lost 2 bases; unmatched junction nucleotides: 8. The CDR3 length is 15 residues. Written as DNA, the CDR3 is TGTGCCAGTAGTGCCCGGGACAGAAAAAACACTGAAGCTTTCTTT. It translates to CASSARDRKNTEAFF.

This clonotype was seen at least ten times. The genes are TRBV12-3 or TRBV12-4 and TRBJ1-5, with TRBD1 as a possible D gene (6 bases). The CDR3 has 14 amino acids. The V gene lost 6 bases and the J gene lost 0 bases, with 9 bases spanning the gap. The CDR3 DNA is TGTGCCAGCAGCTTACAGGGTAGCAATCAGCCCCAGCATTTT. Protein: CASSLQGSNQPQHF.

This clonotype was recorded at least ten times. V is TRBV20-1 and J is TRBJ1-5, with TRBD1 matching 7 bases. The CDR3 length is 17 residues. Germline assignment: CDR1 DFQATT and CDR2 SNEGSKA (reference sequence). Trimming at V came to 1 base and at J to 0 bases, leaving 9 bases not matched to a gene. CDR3 sequence reads: CSARGTGQDDSNQPQHF. The CDR3 nucleotides are TGCAGTGCTAGAGGAACCGGACAGGACGATAGCAATCAGCCCCAGCATTTT.